The rows below give T cell receptor beta chains drawn from one sample of a study of cytomegalovirus exposure and HLA in healthy donors. Profiled with immunoSEQ multiplex PCR; TCRdb holds only in-frame clones, not every one. Of 90,000 to 150,000 clones in the sample, 77% were seen once. Material for sequencing was PBMCs. These receptors were collected from a man aged 35-49 years in good health and CMV-seropositive. The CDR3 runs from the conserved cysteine through the conserved F or W. D genes are given only for firm matches. The listing skips clone size in some rows; elsewhere it reads once, few, many or a size class.

TRBV27	.	TRBD1	TRBJ1-4	CASSYGQGAATNEKLFF	TGTGCCAGCAGTTACGGACAGGGAGCCGCAACTAATGAAAAACTGTTTTTT
TRBV4-1	once	TRBD1	TRBJ2-3	CASSQAGQGVDTQYF	TGCGCCAGCAGCCAAGCTGGACAGGGTGTAGATACGCAGTATTTT
TRBV9	.	.	TRBJ2-7	CASSPALVGYEQYF	TGTGCCAGCAGCCCCGCCCTGGTCGGCTACGAGCAGTACTTC
TRBV6-1	few	.	TRBJ2-6	CASSEAGRVRSGANVLTF	TGTGCCAGCAGTGAAGCGGGCAGGGTACGCTCTGGGGCCAACGTCCTGACTTTC
TRBV30	.	.	TRBJ1-2	CAWRGAGFSGYTF	TGTGCCTGGAGGGGGGCCGGGTTTAGCGGCTACACCTTC
TRBV5-6	.	.	TRBJ1-3	CASSFGYRQFSGNTIYF	TGTGCCAGCAGTTTTGGTTATAGACAGTTCTCTGGAAACACCATATATTTT
TRBV7-8	.	.	TRBJ1-1	CASSSLTEAFF	TGTGCCAGCAGCTCCCTAACTGAAGCTTTCTTT
TRBV6-5	.	.	TRBJ2-4	CASRRSNKNIQYF	TGTGCCAGCAGGAGGTCTAACAAAAACATTCAGTACTTC
TRBV20-1	.	.	TRBJ1-1	CSAPAAEAFF	TGCAGTGCTCCAGCGGCTGAAGCTTTCTTT
TRBV11-2	.	.	TRBJ2-1	CASSPEAGYYNEQFF	TGTGCCAGCAGCCCAGAGGCAGGGTACTACAATGAGCAGTTCTTC
TRBV6-5	once	.	TRBJ2-7	CASSYSGAYEQYF	TGTGCCAGCAGTTACTCGGGGGCTTACGAGCAGTACTTC
TRBV10-2	.	TRBD1	TRBJ1-4	CASSPQGGRGEKLFF	TGCGCCAGCAGCCCTCAGGGGGGCCGGGGTGAAAAACTGTTTTTT
TRBV2	.	TRBD2	TRBJ2-2	CASSVSMGGGAAGELFF	TGTGCCAGCAGTGTTAGCATGGGCGGGGGGGCCGCCGGGGAGCTGTTTTTT
TRBV28	.	.	TRBJ2-5	CASKGTGIKTQYF	TGTGCCAGCAAGGGAACAGGGATAAAGACCCAGTACTTC
TRBV21-1	.	.	TRBJ2-7	CASSKEQGDHEQYF	TGTGCCAGCAGCAAAGAGCAGGGGGACCACGAGCAGTACTTC
TRBV4-1	.	.	TRBJ2-7	CASSQGSGVFYEQYF	TGCGCCAGCAGCCAAGGGTCGGGGGTTTTCTACGAGCAGTACTTC
TRBV18	.	.	TRBJ2-7	CASSPSRIGGGSYEQYF	TGTGCCAGCTCACCATCCCGGATCGGGGGAGGTTCCTACGAGCAGTACTTC
TRBV5-5	.	TRBD1	TRBJ2-7	CASSSAGTGAVGQYF	TGTGCCAGCAGCTCAGCCGGGACAGGGGCAGTCGGGCAGTACTTC
TRBV4-1	.	TRBD2	TRBJ2-2	CASSQRRGANTGELFF	TGCGCCAGCAGCCAAAGGCGGGGGGCGAACACCGGGGAGCTGTTTTTT
TRBV7-7	.	TRBD2	TRBJ2-2	CASSPQTGGTGELFF	TGTGCTAGCAGCCCTCAAACGGGGGGGACCGGGGAGCTGTTTTTT
TRBV6-5	.	TRBD1	TRBJ1-1	CASSYFWTGMNTEAFF	TGTGCCAGCAGTTACTTCTGGACAGGGATGAACACTGAAGCTTTCTTT
TRBV7-9	few	.	TRBJ1-1	CATPIGDGPETEAFF	TGTGCCACCCCTATCGGAGATGGTCCGGAGACTGAAGCTTTCTTT
TRBV4-2	.	.	TRBJ1-6	CASSQNSGVLGSPLHF	TGTGCCAGCAGCCAAAACAGCGGGGTTTTGGGTTCACCCCTCCACTTT
TRBV7-2	.	TRBD2	TRBJ2-3	CAGSSSGGSRTDTQYF	TGTGCCGGCAGCTCTAGCGGGGGAAGCCGCACAGATACGCAGTATTTT
TRBV28	.	TRBD1	TRBJ2-7	CASSFSDRVGSAEQYF	TGTGCCAGCAGTTTCTCGGACAGGGTCGGGTCCGCCGAGCAGTACTTC
TRBV7-2	.	TRBD1	TRBJ2-1	CASSLPGTGDNEQFF	TGTGCCAGCAGCCTACCCGGGACAGGGGACAATGAGCAGTTCTTC
TRBV28	.	.	TRBJ2-2	CASSLGSAGELFF	TGTGCCAGCAGTTTGGGGAGTGCCGGGGAGCTGTTTTTT
TRBV13	once	TRBD1	TRBJ2-1	CASSSADRVMGNEQFF	TGTGCCAGCAGCTCGGCCGACAGGGTCATGGGAAATGAGCAGTTCTTC
TRBV11-2	few	.	TRBJ2-7	CASSFGSLASYEQYF	TGTGCCAGCAGCTTCGGGTCCTTGGCCTCCTACGAGCAGTACTTC
TRBV18	.	TRBD1	TRBJ1-2	CASSLSRDRGKADGYTF	TGTGCCAGCTCCTTGTCCCGGGACAGGGGTAAGGCGGATGGCTACACCTTC
TRBV23-1	.	TRBD1	TRBJ1-1	CASRQRQGLAFF	TGCGCCAGCAGACAGAGACAGGGCTTAGCTTTCTTT